This TCR beta chain comes out of a study of blood T cell repertoires in COVID-19 (TCRdb year 2020). Looking at the study overall: ImmuneRACE Cohort 3 recovered participants were defined by two consecutive negative NP/OP PCR tests, healthcare professional clearance, or symptom resolution. Samples covering the acute and convalescent phases of COVID-19 were provided by collaborators in the United States, Italy and Spain. The prospective study material was composed of cDNA or gDNA derived from T cells, B-cell-depleted T cells, or PBMCs. The dataset comprised deeply sampled blood TCRbeta repertoires from subjects exposed to, actively infected with, or recovered from COVID-19. The repertoires were released in a freely available public database intended as a resource for research on the immune response to SARS-CoV-2. Samples were obtained from the ongoing ImmuneRACE study (first 160 participants) and from roughly 1,300 subjects provided by 6 global collaborators. Sample metadata almost always included a de-identified subject ID, COVID-19 status, age in years and sex. Where available, HLA class I and class II types were obtained from metadata supplied by the sample provider rather than from assay-based typing.

Broader findings and caveats from the paper: Clinical and demographic metadata were provided uncurated, with the amount varying by source and participant.

After removal of 4 bases from V and 4 bases from J, the junction retains 11 bases not matched to a gene. The CDR1 and CDR2 encoded by the germline V gene are SGHVS and FQNEAQ. From the cysteine through the phenylalanine, the CDR3 covers 17 amino acids. Only the CDR3 portion is preserved as DNA: 51 bases, with reading frame beginning at the first base. TCRbeta CDR3 regions were amplified from genomic DNA by means of the immunoSEQ Assay, a bias-controlled multiplex PCR. Concerning the study's data processing: Nucleated cell counts per sample were estimated from amplification of reference gene primers within the assay. To quantify the absolute abundance of each unique TCRbeta CDR3 rearrangement, sequence reads were collapsed and filtered. For each sample, productive Simpson clonality was calculated as the square root of Simpson's diversity index over productive rearrangements. TCRdb took this table from immuneACCESS and kept in-frame rearrangements with V and J called. Such tables lack part of the clones; where checked against another copy, unresolved V genes explain under half of the gap, and the rest is unexplained. V and J calls and clone size follow that table, whereas D and trimming were derived from the DNA. The sample profile shows under 200,000 clones; 65% to 80% of them were found once. Of the sample, roughly 20% is held by the ten largest clones.

Enrolling through a virtual design, the prospective study's participants ranged in age from roughly 18 to 95 years and lived across 24 United States geographic areas. To assign participants to cohorts, the prospective study relied on clinical history that participants themselves reported in a screening survey and a study questionnaire. Mobile phlebotomists in the prospective study collected whole blood, serum and a nasopharyngeal or oropharyngeal swab from every participant. Additional blood draws and questionnaires over an approximately 2-month period could optionally be provided by prospective study participants. Before DNA extraction, prospective study blood samples were shipped either frozen or at room temperature. Concerning this clone: The clone's antigen remains unknown. Base qualities are not at hand, and no much larger clone is one base apart.

The TCR comes from a woman in her seventies in a cohort exposed to, infected with or recovered from COVID-19 (not recorded which). This sequence uses TRBV7-8 and TRBJ2-1; TRBD2 agrees with 9 junctional bases. The sample comprised PBMCs or T cells enriched from blood (not recorded which). The CDR3 region reads CASSSPLGREGYNEQFF. The DNA reads as follows: TGTGCCAGCAGCTCACCTCTGGGGCGGGAGGGGTACAATGAGCAGTTCTTC.